This T cell receptor (beta chain) was recovered during a study of blood T cell repertoires in COVID-19. Study-wide context: Sites across the United States, Italy and Spain contributed samples from acute and convalescent COVID-19. T cells, B-cell-depleted T cells, or PBMCs provided the cDNA or gDNA that served as material.

Authors' methods: Amplification with reference gene primers provided the estimates of nucleated cell counts. Clones were read by immunoSEQ multiplex PCR, and TCRdb kept only the in-frame ones, dropping some. The V and J calls and clone size were taken over from that table, and D and trimming were inferred from the DNA. The sample carries roughly 130,000 clones, approximately 80% recorded once. The CDR3 loop spans 15 amino acids. V was trimmed by 5 bases and J by 3 bases, leaving 14 bases between them. Germline V gives CDR1 KGHSH, CDR2 LQKENI. The sequencing sample was made of peripheral blood. The source is a woman aged 70-85 years with acute or convalescent COVID-19. The chain carries TRBV18 and TRBJ2-1; D is perhaps TRBD2 (6 bases). This chain's CDR3 is CASSESYGSYNEQFF. For the CDR3, the DNA is TGTGCCAGCTCAGAGAGTTACGGGAGCTACAATGAGCAGTTCTTC. The full variable domain, with the rest looked up from reference TRBV18 and TRBJ2-1, is NAGVMQNPRHLVRRRGQEARLRCSPMKGHSHVYWYRQLPEEGLKFMVYLQKENIIDESGMPKERFSAEFPKEGPSILRIQQVVRGDSAAYFCASSESYGSYNEQFFGPGTRLTVL.